What follows is one T cell receptor beta chain and its context. What it binds is unknown. CDR3 length: 16 residues. In germline, CDR1 is LNHDA, CDR2 SQIVND (reference sequence). V lost 3 bases and J 0 bases, leaving 9 bases between the germline ends. Here immunoSEQ multiplex PCR was the method, and the copy in TCRdb shows in-frame clones only, minus some. The table records 150,000 to 200,000 clones, approximately 92% of them present only once. This sample was included in a study of T cell responses to AZD1222 COVID-19 vaccine. Study-wide context: Researchers grouped second doses given at about 4 or about 12 weeks into one pool. Notes on the study in general: Within unmutated variant regions lay the reported targets of nearly half of spike-specific TCRs. White British donors predominated, females outnumbered males, and clonal diversity was possibly underestimated.

The receptor comes from an adult in good health. The sequenced sample was peripheral blood, obtained on day 0 of AZD1222 vaccination. The V call is TRBV19, the J call TRBJ2-6; the D is unclear. This chain's CDR3 is CASSIQVLSGANVLTF. The CDR3 DNA reads as TGTGCCAGTAGTATCCAGGTTCTCTCTGGGGCCAACGTCCTGACTTTC.